A single sample gave rise to the 27 T cell receptor beta chains below, sequenced in a study of response to subunit inactivated influenza vaccine listed by TCRdb under 2018. Library generation was performed with RT-PCR. The instrument was an Illumina HiSeq 2500. The public reads were quality trimmed at Q25 with fastp and then assembled into clones with MiXCR by TCRdb, keeping productive beta chains. For every CDR3 protein sequence, its rows merge into one entry that carries the most common genes and DNA. Within this sample are around 570,000 distinct CDR3 sequences, with about 11% of them counted one time only. Together, the top ten hold 9.5% to 11% of the sample. The same data also went into a second study, on T cells expressing NK-cell markers. The second study's authors report: TCR beta cDNA libraries were made by 5'RACE template switching that added a universal primer site and unique molecular identifiers.

The sample consisted of PBMCs from blood, taken on the day of vaccination. The receptor set was obtained from a man between 45 and 60 years old who received an inactivated influenza vaccine. Donor details come from another sample of the same person, matched by shared clones.

The chain carries TRBV29-1 and TRBJ2-7; D perhaps matches TRBD2 (5 bases). Trimming took 0 bases from V and 3 from J, leaving 9 bases between them. The CDR3 sequence is 13 residues long. The V gene's germline CDR1 is SQVTM and CDR2 ANQGSEA. As DNA, the CDR3 is TGCAGCGTTGAAGATGAGCGGAGCTACGAGCAGTACTTC. It translates to CSVEDERSYEQYF.

This clonotype occurred many times. The chain joins TRBV3-1 to TRBJ2-7, with TRBD2 matching over 7 bases. CDR1 and CDR2 (germline): LGHDT, YNNKEL (reference sequence). This CDR3 region has 13 residues. The V and J ends lost 8 bases and 4 bases, in that order; junction bases with no gene match: 8. The CDR3 spells CASGGGSAYEQYF. CDR3 in DNA: TGTGCCAGCGGCGGGGGTTCGGCTTACGAGCAGTACTTC.

A single count supports this clonotype. This chain uses TRBV7-9 with TRBJ2-1; 7 bases agree with TRBD1. The junction had 7 bases not matched to a gene; V was cut back by 4 bases and J by 1 base. The CDR3 extends over 16 amino acids. Germline loops: CDR1 SEHNR, CDR2 FQNEAQ (reference sequence). The CDR3 region is CASSSVRGPSYNEQFF. CDR3 sequence (DNA): TGTGCCAGCAGCTCGGTAAGGGGGCCGTCCTACAATGAGCAGTTCTTC.

This clonotype was counted at least ten times. This chain connects TRBV6-1 to TRBJ2-2; TRBD2 might be the D (5 bases). In germline, CDR1 is MNHNS, CDR2 SASEGT. CDR3 length: 14 amino acids. Trimming removed 6 bases from V and 6 bases from J, with 14 bases in between. CDR3 residues: CASRRESFAGELFF. CDR3 DNA sequence: TGTGCCAGCAGGAGGGAGAGTTTCGCCGGGGAGCTGTTTTTT.

This rearrangement joins TRBV7-9 to TRBJ2-3, with 8 positions matching TRBD1. Germline values: CDR1 SEHNR, CDR2 FQNEAQ (reference sequence). This CDR3 has 17 residues. V shed 5 bases and J 6 bases; nucleotides not matched to a gene: 16. As DNA, the CDR3 is TGTGCCAGCAGCCCGAACCTCGGACAGGGCGGTTGGGATACGCAGTATTTT. This codes for CASSPNLGQGGWDTQYF. Combining the CDR3 with reference TRBV7-9 and TRBJ2-3 gives the whole variable domain DTGVSQNPRHKITKRGQNVTFRCDPISEHNRLYWYRQTLGQGPEFLTYFQNEAQLEKSRLLSDRFSAERPKGSFSTLEIQRTEQGDSAMYLCASSPNLGQGGWDTQYFGPGTRLTVL.

This chain links TRBV29-1 with TRBJ2-7; D not certain. The CDR3 has 12 residues. The germline gives CDR1 SQVTM, CDR2 ANQGSEA. With 4 bases removed from V and 2 bases from J, the gap between germline ends came to 9 bases. As DNA, the CDR3 is TGCAGCGTTGGGGCGACAACCTACGAGCAGTACTTC. This sequence encodes CSVGATTYEQYF.

This clonotype was found a few times. This chain connects TRBV29-1 to TRBJ2-1; perhaps TRBD2 as D (6 bases). The V end lost 6 bases, the J end lost 6 bases, and 12 bases lay between the germline ends. The CDR3 extends over 12 amino acids. Germline V gene lookup returns CDR1 SQVTM and CDR2 ANQGSEA. The CDR3 DNA reads TGCAGCGTACGGCGGGACGTCAATGAGCAGTTCTTC. Its translation: CSVRRDVNEQFF.

The V gene is TRBV12-3 or TRBV12-4, the J gene TRBJ1-6, with 8 positions matching TRBD1. The CDR3 is 13 residues long. Unmatched junction bases numbered 4, after V lost 8 bases and J lost 7 bases. CDR3 nucleotide sequence: TGTGCCAGCGCTCCAGGGGGCAATTCACCCCTCCACTTT. Encoded protein: CASAPGGNSPLHF.

V and J are TRBV5-1 and TRBJ1-2; weak D call: TRBD1 (6 bases). V was shortened by 1 base and J by 3 bases, with 10 bases between the two germline ends. Germline V gene lookup returns CDR1 SGHRS and CDR2 YFSETQ. This CDR3 spans 14 amino acids. The CDR3 sequence is CASSLNRVDYGYTF. CDR3 bases: TGCGCCAGCAGCTTGAACAGGGTTGACTATGGCTACACCTTC.

This chain joins TRBV7-2 and TRBJ2-7; 10 bases are shared with TRBD2. The CDR3 runs 14 residues. With 5 bases clipped from V and 5 bases from J, the junction kept 6 bases outside the gene matches. Looked up from germline, CDR1 is SGHTA and CDR2 is FQGNSA. The CDR3: CASSQAGGPHEQYF. CDR3 sequence (DNA): TGTGCCAGCAGCCAAGCGGGGGGGCCCCACGAGCAGTACTTC.

As regards this clonotype: The CDR3 does not close with the conserved phenylalanine or tryptophan, likely indicating a read error. This chain uses TRBV7-9 with TRBJ2-1; D could derive from TRBD1 or TRBD2 (5 bases each). Trimming left V 5 bases short and J 3 bases short, with 11 bases between. The CDR3 totals 14 residues. Germline V gene data show CDR1 as SEHNR and CDR2 as FQNEAQ (reference sequence). CDR3 amino acids: CASSPRDGYNEQFI. The CDR3, as DNA: TGTGCCAGCAGCCCCCGGGACGGCTACAATGAGCAGTTCATC.

This clonotype was detected only a few times. The V call is TRBV9, the J call TRBJ2-7, with D possibly TRBD2 on 6 matching bases. Germline V gene sequence: CDR1 SGDLS, CDR2 YYNGEE. Trimming took 2 bases from V and 6 from J, leaving 15 bases between them. CDR3 length: 14 amino acids. The DNA of the CDR3 is TGTGCCAGCAGCGTCGGGGGTTTCGGAGGCGAGCAGTACTTC. Its protein product is CASSVGGFGGEQYF.

Concerning this clonotype itself: Being one base from a much bigger clone, this may be a read error. The chain uses TRBV5-1 and TRBJ2-7; 7 bases agree with TRBD1. The CDR3 sequence is 13 residues long. CDR1 is SGHRS and CDR2 is YFSETQ in the germline V gene. After removal of 1 base from V and 3 bases from J, the junction contained 1 base not matched to a gene. The CDR3 DNA follows: TGCGCCAGCAGCTTGTGGGACAGCTACGAGCAGTACTTC. The encoded protein is CASSLWDSYEQYF.

V and J are TRBV12-3 or TRBV12-4 and TRBJ2-1, with 7 positions matching TRBD1. This CDR3 comprises 16 residues. Trimming cost V 1 base and J 6 bases; bases outside gene matches: 9. The CDR3 sequence: CASSLVGDRRFNEQFF. DNA for the CDR3: TGTGCCAGCAGTTTAGTTGGGGACAGAAGATTCAATGAGCAGTTCTTC.

This clonotype was seen a handful of times. The CDR3 region is CATQWTSGTGGEQFF. The CDR3 coding sequence is TGTGCCACGCAATGGACTAGCGGGACAGGGGGTGAGCAGTTCTTC. This chain joins TRBV10-3 and TRBJ2-1; TRBD2 is a possible D gene (12 bases). V was pared by 10 bases and J by 9 bases, with 25 bases between. Germline V gives CDR1 ENHRY, CDR2 SYGVKD. The CDR3 is made up of 15 amino acids.

This clonotype was counted between two and nine times. V usage is TRBV20-1 and J usage is TRBJ2-3; 7 positions agree with TRBD2. Germline V lookup: CDR1 DFQATT, CDR2 SNEGSKA (reference sequence). The ends lost 6 bases at V and 9 bases at J; junction bases unmatched: 15. This CDR3 spans 14 amino acids. This chain's CDR3 is CSAQPAGDARTQYF. The CDR3, as DNA: TGCAGTGCCCAGCCCGCGGGAGACGCCCGAACGCAGTATTTT.

A remark on this clonotype: A clone one base away is much larger, so this may be a read error. V and J are TRBV7-3 and TRBJ2-2; D is unresolved. Germline V gene data show CDR1 as SGHTA and CDR2 as FQGTGA. The CDR3 runs 14 residues. The CDR3 nucleotides read TGTGCCGGCAGCTCTGGTGCGAACACCGGGGAGCTGTTTTTT. Translated, it gives CAGSSGANTGELFF.

This clonotype was seen a handful of times. The chain has TRBV4-2 and TRBJ1-4; D may be TRBD1 (5 bases). Trimming pared 3 bases from V and 6 bases from J, leaving 11 bases between. CDR1 is LGHNA and CDR2 is YNFKEQ in the germline V gene. The CDR3 is 14 amino acids. The CDR3 region is CASSHRGGDEKLFF. The CDR3 DNA is TGTGCCAGCAGCCACCGTGGGGGGGATGAAAAACTGTTTTTT.

Only a few counts were recorded for this clonotype. The chain links TRBV29-1 to TRBJ1-5, with no clear D. Trimming shortened V by 0 bases and J by 7 bases, and 7 bases separated the two germline ends. The CDR3 contains 12 residues. The germline gives CDR1 SQVTM, CDR2 ANQGSEA. The CDR3 DNA reads as TGCAGCGTTGAAGATTCGGGACAGCCCCAGCATTTT. Protein sequence: CSVEDSGQPQHF.

This sequence joins TRBV12-3 or TRBV12-4 and TRBJ2-4; 9 bases map to TRBD2. Trimming cost V 6 bases and J 0 bases; bases outside gene matches: 12. The CDR3 is made up of 18 amino acids. The DNA for the CDR3 is TGTGCCAGCAGCACCATCTTAACTAGCGGGTTAGCCAAAAACATTCAGTACTTC. It specifies CASSTILTSGLAKNIQYF.

V and J are TRBV29-1 and TRBJ1-1, with 8 bases fitting TRBD1. Germline CDR1 SQVTM, CDR2 ANQGSEA. This CDR3 has 13 residues. V gave up 7 bases and J gave up 1 base; unmatched junction bases: 5. Written as DNA, the CDR3 is TGCAGCGGGAACAGGGGGAGGAACACTGAAGCTTTCTTT. Protein: CSGNRGRNTEAFF.

The chain recombines TRBV18 with TRBJ1-4; the D is unclear. Germline CDR1 KGHSH, CDR2 LQKENI. Trimming took off 3 bases at V and 0 bases at J, with 8 bases between the two ends. This CDR3 has 15 residues. CDR3 sequence reads: CASSPQKTTNEKLFF. In DNA form, the CDR3 reads TGTGCCAGCTCACCTCAGAAAACAACTAATGAAAAACTGTTTTTT.

This clonotype was observed many times. V usage is TRBV5-1 and J usage is TRBJ2-7, with TRBD1 matching 7 bases. J lost 4 bases, V lost 3 bases, and 4 bases had no gene match. In germline, CDR1 is SGHRS, CDR2 YFSETQ. CDR3 size: 13 residues. The CDR3 region has the DNA TGCGCCAGCAGCTCGACAGGGAATTACGAGCAGTACTTC. This gives the protein CASSSTGNYEQYF.

This chain joins TRBV18 and TRBJ2-2, with 7 nucleotides matching TRBD1. Trimming at V came to 3 bases and at J to 7 bases, leaving 2 bases not matched to a gene. CDR3 length equals 13 residues. From germline, CDR1 is KGHSH and CDR2 LQKENI. The CDR3 DNA reads TGTGCCAGCTCACCGGGACAGATCGGGGAGCTGTTTTTT. Translated: CASSPGQIGELFF. The variable domain in full, with the rest retrieved from reference TRBV18 and TRBJ2-2, is NAGVMQNPRHLVRRRGQEARLRCSPMKGHSHVYWYRQLPEEGLKFMVYLQKENIIDESGMPKERFSAEFPKEGPSILRIQQVVRGDSAAYFCASSPGQIGELFFGEGSRLTVL.

This clonotype was seen repeatedly, ten times or more. The genes are TRBV12-3 or TRBV12-4 and TRBJ2-1; D uncertain. Trimming left V 6 bases short and J 8 bases short, with 8 bases between. The CDR3 has 11 residues. DNA for the CDR3: TGTGCCAGCAGCTTGGGCGATGAGCAGTTCTTC. This gives the protein CASSLGDEQFF.

V is TRBV6-1 and J is TRBJ2-4; maybe TRBD2 (7 bases). Deletions cut 6 bases from V and 0 bases from J, with 12 bases between. CDR3 size: 15 residues. CDR1 and CDR2 from the germline V gene are MNHNS and SASEGT. The CDR3 region has the DNA TGTGCCAGCAGGGACGGGGGGCTAGCCAAAAACATTCAGTACTTC. This translates into CASRDGGLAKNIQYF.

This clonotype was counted between two and nine times. V usage is TRBV3-1 and J usage is TRBJ2-7, with unresolved D. Germline CDR1 reads LGHDT; CDR2 reads YNNKEL (reference sequence). The CDR3 extends over 16 amino acids. Trimming left V 2 bases short and J 7 bases short, with 21 bases between. CDR3 sequence (DNA): TGTGCCAGCAGCCAAAAACAAGCCAGGAGAAATGAAGAGCAGTACTTC. Its translation is CASSQKQARRNEEQYF.